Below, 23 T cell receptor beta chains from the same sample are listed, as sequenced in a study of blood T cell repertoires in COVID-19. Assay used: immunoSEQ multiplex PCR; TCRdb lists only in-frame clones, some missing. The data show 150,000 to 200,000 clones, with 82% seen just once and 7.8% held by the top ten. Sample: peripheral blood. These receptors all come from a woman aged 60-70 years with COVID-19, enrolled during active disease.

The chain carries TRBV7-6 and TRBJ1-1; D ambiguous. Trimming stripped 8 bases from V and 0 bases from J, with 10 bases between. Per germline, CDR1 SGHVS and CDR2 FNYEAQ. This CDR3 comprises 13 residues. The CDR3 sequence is CASAADLNTEAFF. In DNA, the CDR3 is TGTGCCAGCGCAGCGGACCTGAACACTGAAGCTTTCTTT.

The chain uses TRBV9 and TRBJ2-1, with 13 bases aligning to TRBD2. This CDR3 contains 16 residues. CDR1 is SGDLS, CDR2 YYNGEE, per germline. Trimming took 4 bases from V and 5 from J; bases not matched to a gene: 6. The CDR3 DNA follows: TGTGCCAGCAGCTTGGGGACTAGCGGGATCAACAATGAGCAGTTCTTC. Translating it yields CASSLGTSGINNEQFF.

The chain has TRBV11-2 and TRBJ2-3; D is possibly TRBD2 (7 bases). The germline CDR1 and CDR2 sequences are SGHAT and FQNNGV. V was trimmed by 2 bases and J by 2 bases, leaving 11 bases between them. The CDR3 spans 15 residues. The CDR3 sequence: CASSLLGGATDTQYF. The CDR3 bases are TGTGCCAGCAGCTTATTAGGGGGGGCCACAGATACGCAGTATTTT.

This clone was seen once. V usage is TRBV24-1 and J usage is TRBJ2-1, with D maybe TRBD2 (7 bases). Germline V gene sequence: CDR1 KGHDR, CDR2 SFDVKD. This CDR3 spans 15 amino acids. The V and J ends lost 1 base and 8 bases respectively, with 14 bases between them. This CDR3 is CATSDFGRGNDEQFF. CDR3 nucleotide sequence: TGTGCCACCAGTGATTTTGGGAGGGGGAACGATGAGCAGTTCTTC.

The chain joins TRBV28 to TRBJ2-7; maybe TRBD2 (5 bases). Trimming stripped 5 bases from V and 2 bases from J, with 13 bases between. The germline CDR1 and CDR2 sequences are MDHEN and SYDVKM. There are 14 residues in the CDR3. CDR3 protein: CASSPSGVPYEQYV. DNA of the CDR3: TGTGCCAGCAGTCCGTCCGGGGTCCCCTACGAGCAGTACGTC.

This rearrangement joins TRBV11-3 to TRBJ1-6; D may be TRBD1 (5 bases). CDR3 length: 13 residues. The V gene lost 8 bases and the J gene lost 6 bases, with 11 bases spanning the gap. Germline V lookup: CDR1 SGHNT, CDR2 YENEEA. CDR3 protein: CASRAGVNSPLHF. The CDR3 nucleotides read TGTGCCAGCCGGGCGGGGGTTAATTCACCCCTCCACTTT.

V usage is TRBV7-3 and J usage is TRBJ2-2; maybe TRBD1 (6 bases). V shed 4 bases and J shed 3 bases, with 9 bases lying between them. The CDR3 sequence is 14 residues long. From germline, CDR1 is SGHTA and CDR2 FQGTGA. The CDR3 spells CASSSSGDTGELFF. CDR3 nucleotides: TGTGCCAGCAGCTCGTCAGGGGACACCGGGGAGCTGTTTTTT.

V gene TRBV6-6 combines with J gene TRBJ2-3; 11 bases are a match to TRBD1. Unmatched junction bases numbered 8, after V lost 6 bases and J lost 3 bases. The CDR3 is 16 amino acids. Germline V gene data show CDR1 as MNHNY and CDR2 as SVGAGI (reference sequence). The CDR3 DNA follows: TGTGCCAGCAGGACGGACAGGGGGCGGAGGACAGATACGCAGTATTTT. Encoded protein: CASRTDRGRRTDTQYF.

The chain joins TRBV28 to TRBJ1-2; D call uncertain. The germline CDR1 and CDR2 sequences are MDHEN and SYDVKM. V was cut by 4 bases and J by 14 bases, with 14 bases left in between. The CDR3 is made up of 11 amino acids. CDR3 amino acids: CASSSILGETF. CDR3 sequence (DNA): TGTGCCAGCAGTTCCATCTTGGGAGAGACCTTC.

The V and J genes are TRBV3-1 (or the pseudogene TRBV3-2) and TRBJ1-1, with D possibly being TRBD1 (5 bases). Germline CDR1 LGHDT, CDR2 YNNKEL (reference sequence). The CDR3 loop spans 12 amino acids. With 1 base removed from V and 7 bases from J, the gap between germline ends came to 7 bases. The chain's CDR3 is CASSQAGNEAFF. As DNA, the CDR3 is TGTGCCAGCAGCCAAGCAGGGAATGAAGCTTTCTTT.

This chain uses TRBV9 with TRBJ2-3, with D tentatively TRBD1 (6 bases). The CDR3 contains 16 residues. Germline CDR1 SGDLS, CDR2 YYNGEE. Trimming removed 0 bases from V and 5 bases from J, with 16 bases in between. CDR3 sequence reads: CASSVDSIRTVDTQYF. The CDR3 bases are TGTGCCAGCAGCGTAGACAGTATTCGGACAGTAGATACGCAGTATTTT.

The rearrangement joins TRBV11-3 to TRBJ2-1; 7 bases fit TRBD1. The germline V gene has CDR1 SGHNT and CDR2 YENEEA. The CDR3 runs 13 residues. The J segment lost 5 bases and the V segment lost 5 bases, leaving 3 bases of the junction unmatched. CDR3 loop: CASSRTGNNEQFF. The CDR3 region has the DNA TGTGCCAGCAGCCGGACAGGCAACAATGAGCAGTTCTTC.

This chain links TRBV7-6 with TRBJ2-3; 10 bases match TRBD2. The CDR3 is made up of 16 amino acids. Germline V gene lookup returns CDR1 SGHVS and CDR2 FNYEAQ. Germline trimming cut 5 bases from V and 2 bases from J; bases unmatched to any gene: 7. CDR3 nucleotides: TGTGCCAGCAGCCCTCAAGCGGGGGGGAACACAGATACGCAGTATTTT. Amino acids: CASSPQAGGNTDTQYF.

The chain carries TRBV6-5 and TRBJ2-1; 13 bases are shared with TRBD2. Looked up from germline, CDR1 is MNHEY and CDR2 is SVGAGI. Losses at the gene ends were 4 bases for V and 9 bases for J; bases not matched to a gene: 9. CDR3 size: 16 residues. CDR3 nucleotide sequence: TGTGCCAGCAGTTCAGCCACTAGCGGGGGGGCCTTTGAGCAGTTCTTC. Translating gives CASSSATSGGAFEQFF.

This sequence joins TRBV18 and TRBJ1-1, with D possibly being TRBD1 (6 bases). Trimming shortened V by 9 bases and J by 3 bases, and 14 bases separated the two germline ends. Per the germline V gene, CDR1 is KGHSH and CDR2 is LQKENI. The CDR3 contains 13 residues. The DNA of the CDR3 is TGTGCCAGTTCGTACGAGGGGGACACTGAAGCTTTCTTT. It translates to CASSYEGDTEAFF.

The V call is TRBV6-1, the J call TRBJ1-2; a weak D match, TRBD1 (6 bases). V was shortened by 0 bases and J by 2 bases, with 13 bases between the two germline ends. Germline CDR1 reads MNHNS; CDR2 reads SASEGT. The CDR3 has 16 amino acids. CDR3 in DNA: TGTGCCAGCAGTGAAGCGTATTATACAGGGAACTATGGCTACACCTTC. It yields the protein CASSEAYYTGNYGYTF.

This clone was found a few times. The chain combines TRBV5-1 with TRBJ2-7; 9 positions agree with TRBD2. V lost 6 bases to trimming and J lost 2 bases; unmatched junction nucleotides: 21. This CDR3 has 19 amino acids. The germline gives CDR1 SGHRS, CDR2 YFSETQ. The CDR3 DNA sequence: TGCGCCAGCACTCAAGGGGGCGGGAGGGCCAGGTCCGGGACCTACGAGCAGTACTTC. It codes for CASTQGGGRARSGTYEQYF. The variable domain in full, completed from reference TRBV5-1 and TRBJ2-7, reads KAGVTQTPRYLIKTRGQQVTLSCSPISGHRSVSWYQQTPGQGLQFLFEYFSETQRNKGNFPGRFSGRQFSNSRSEMNVSTLELGDSALYLCASTQGGGRARSGTYEQYFGPGTRLTVT.

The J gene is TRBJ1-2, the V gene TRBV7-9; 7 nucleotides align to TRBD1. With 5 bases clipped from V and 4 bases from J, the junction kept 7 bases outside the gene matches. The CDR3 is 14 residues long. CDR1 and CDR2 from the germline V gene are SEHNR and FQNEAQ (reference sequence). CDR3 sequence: CASSAQTGIYGYTF. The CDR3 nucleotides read TGTGCCAGCAGCGCACAGACAGGGATCTATGGCTACACCTTC.

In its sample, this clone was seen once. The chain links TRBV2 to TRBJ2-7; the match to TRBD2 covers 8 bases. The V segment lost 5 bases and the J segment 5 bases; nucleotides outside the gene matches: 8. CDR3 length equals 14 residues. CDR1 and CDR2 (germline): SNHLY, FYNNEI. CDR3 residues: CASSPGGGIHEQYV. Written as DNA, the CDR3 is TGTGCCAGCAGTCCCGGCGGGGGGATCCACGAGCAGTACGTC.

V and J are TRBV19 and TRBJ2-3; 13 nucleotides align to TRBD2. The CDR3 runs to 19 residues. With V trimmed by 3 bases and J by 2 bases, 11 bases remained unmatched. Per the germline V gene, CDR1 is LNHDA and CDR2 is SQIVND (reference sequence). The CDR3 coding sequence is TGTGCCAGTAGTATCTGGCCCGGCGGACTAGCGGGGGACACAGATACGCAGTATTTT. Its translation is CASSIWPGGLAGDTDTQYF.

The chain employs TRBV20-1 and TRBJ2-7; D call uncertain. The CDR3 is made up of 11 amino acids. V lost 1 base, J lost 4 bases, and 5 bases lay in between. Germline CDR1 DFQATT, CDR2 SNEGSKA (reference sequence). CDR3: CSARAEYEQYF. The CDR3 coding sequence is TGCAGTGCTAGAGCGGAGTACGAGCAGTACTTC.

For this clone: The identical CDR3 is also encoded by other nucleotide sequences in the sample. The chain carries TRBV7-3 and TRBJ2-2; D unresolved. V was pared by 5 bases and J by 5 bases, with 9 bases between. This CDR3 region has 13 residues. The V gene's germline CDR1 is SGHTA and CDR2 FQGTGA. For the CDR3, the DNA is TGTGCCAGCAGCCTCACGCGGACCGGGGAGCTGTTTTTT. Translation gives CASSLTRTGELFF.

The CDR3 region is CASRESSGGFADTQYF. The CDR3 region has the DNA TGTGCCAGCAGGGAATCTAGCGGGGGGTTTGCAGATACGCAGTATTTT. This chain links TRBV2 with TRBJ2-3, with TRBD2 identical over 11 bases. With 6 bases clipped from V and 4 bases from J, the junction kept 9 bases outside the gene matches. The CDR3 is made up of 16 amino acids. The germline V gene encodes CDR1 SNHLY and CDR2 FYNNEI.